A selection of T cell receptor beta chains follows, all from one sample in a study of T cell repertoires in cytomegalovirus infection. Their specific antigens are unknown. TCRdb used MiXCR to reprocess the reads, holding one entry per CDR3 protein. The table shows around 100,000 distinct CDR3 sequences, with roughly 41% occurring only once. The sample in question was CD8+ T cells from cultured PBMCs, obtained from culture after CMV antigen stimulation. The receptors come from a human donor in good health (CMV status not recorded). Some clones in this sample may be carry-over from other donors' samples. Each CDR3 is given with its conserved first and last residue. Each record gives: V gene, J gene, D gene, clone size, CDR3 protein, CDR3 DNA. A D gene is named only where the DNA matches it firmly. Clone sizes are given selectively: once, few, many, or a class where the clone is expanded.

TRBV7-9	TRBJ2-1	TRBD2	many	CASNPGTSGGDEQFF	TGTGCCAGCAATCCTGGGACTAGCGGGGGGGATGAGCAGTTCTTC
TRBV25-1	TRBJ1-2	NA	once	CASSSGGLGYTF	TGTGCCAGCTCCAGCGGGGGTCTTGGCTACACCTTC
TRBV12-3/TRBV12-4	TRBJ2-5	NA	NA	CASSLWGQETQYF	TGTGCCAGCAGTTTGTGGGGGCAAGAGACCCAGTACTTC
TRBV7-2	TRBJ2-3	NA	many	CASSPIPGLADTQYF	TGTGCCAGCAGCCCCATCCCCGGCCTGGCAGATACGCAGTATTTT
TRBV6-5	TRBJ1-2	TRBD1	NA	CASRVQGAEGYTF	TGTGCCAGCAGAGTCCAGGGGGCAGAGGGCTACACCTTC
TRBV2	TRBJ2-3	NA	many	CASSEWQRPTDTQYF	TGTGCCAGCAGTGAATGGCAGCGGCCCACAGATACGCAGTATTTT
TRBV7-6	TRBJ2-7	TRBD1	NA	CASTPGQGASYEQYF	TGTGCCAGCACCCCGGGACAGGGGGCGTCCTACGAGCAGTACTTC
TRBV13	TRBJ2-7	TRBD1	many	CASSTRQGTYEQYF	TGTGCCAGCAGCACCCGACAGGGAACCTACGAGCAGTACTTC
TRBV19	TRBJ2-2	NA	few	CASTTGPVRDTGELFF	TGTGCCAGTACCACGGGGCCGGTGAGAGACACCGGGGAGCTGTTTTTT
TRBV7-6	TRBJ2-5	TRBD2	NA	CASSLVLAGKQETQYF	TGTGCCAGCAGCTTAGTACTAGCGGGGAAGCAGGAGACCCAGTACTTC
TRBV7-9	TRBJ2-5	NA	NA	CASSLDGGPETQYF	TGTGCCAGCAGCTTAGACGGTGGGCCAGAGACCCAGTACTTC
TRBV4-3	TRBJ1-1	TRBD1	NA	CASTATGGNTEAFF	TGCGCCAGCACCGCGACAGGGGGAAACACTGAAGCTTTCTTT
TRBV19	TRBJ2-7	NA	once	CASSIRGASTYEQYF	TGTGCCAGTAGTATAAGAGGGGCTTCCACCTACGAGCAGTACTTC
TRBV4-2	TRBJ2-1	NA	NA	CASSQEGTFPSYNEQFF	TGTGCCAGCAGCCAAGAGGGGACTTTTCCCTCCTACAATGAGCAGTTCTTC
TRBV11-2	TRBJ1-1	TRBD1	NA	CASSEPPTGGNTEAFF	TGTGCCAGCAGCGAGCCGCCGACAGGGGGTAACACTGAAGCTTTCTTT